These 9 T cell receptor beta chains originate from one sample sequenced in a study of blood T cell repertoires in COVID-19. Sequencing used immunoSEQ multiplex PCR; TCRdb keeps in-frame clones, though not all of them. The data show under 95,000 clones, around nine tenths seen once. Sequencing input: peripheral blood. Receptors were obtained from a man in his 60s with acute or convalescent COVID-19.

This rearrangement joins TRBV19 to TRBJ1-5; 8 nucleotides agree with TRBD1. V lost 2 bases, J lost 3 bases, and 6 bases stayed unmatched. This CDR3 region has 16 residues. From germline, CDR1 is LNHDA and CDR2 SQIVND (reference sequence). The CDR3 DNA reads TGTGCCAGTAGTATACTCGGACAGGGCAACAATCAGCCCCAGCATTTT. Translated: CASSILGQGNNQPQHF.

The J gene is TRBJ2-1, the V gene TRBV27; D possibly corresponds to TRBD1 (6 bases). Germline loops: CDR1 MNHEY, CDR2 SMNVEV (reference sequence). This CDR3 region has 15 residues. Trimming took off 3 bases at V and 5 bases at J, with 14 bases between the two ends. The CDR3 spells CASSFGGQNNNEQFF. As DNA, the CDR3 is TGTGCCAGCAGTTTTGGGGGCCAAAATAACAATGAGCAGTTCTTC.

The chain is built from TRBV4-2 and TRBJ2-3; 11 nucleotides line up with TRBD2. V shed 0 bases and J 6 bases; nucleotides not matched to a gene: 14. CDR3 length equals 19 residues. Germline loops: CDR1 LGHNA, CDR2 YNFKEQ. CDR3 in DNA: TGTGCCAGCAGCCAAGATACTAGCGGGGGCCTGGGATTGAGGGATACGCAGTATTTT. It is translated as CASSQDTSGGLGLRDTQYF.

This chain links TRBV6-2 or TRBV6-3 with TRBJ2-1, with TRBD2 matching over 7 bases. From germline, CDR1 is MNHEY and CDR2 SVGEGT. Trimming cost V 2 bases and J 5 bases; bases outside gene matches: 6. The CDR3 totals 15 residues. The CDR3 protein is CASSYGGGGHNEQFF. In nucleotides, the CDR3 is TGTGCCAGCAGTTACGGCGGGGGTGGCCACAATGAGCAGTTCTTC.

This clone appeared a few times. CDR3 sequence (DNA): TGCGCCAGCAGCCAAGATGTCGGGGGAGGGTACGAGCAGTACTTC. Amino acid sequence: CASSQDVGGGYEQYF. The V and J genes are TRBV4-3 and TRBJ2-7; TRBD2 aligns across 7 bases. CDR1 LGHNA and CDR2 YSLEER come from the germline V gene. Trimming cost V 0 bases and J 4 bases; bases outside gene matches: 6. The CDR3 spans 15 residues.

J is TRBJ1-5 and V is TRBV6-2 or TRBV6-3, with 10 bases matching TRBD1. CDR1 is MNHEY, CDR2 SVGEGT, per germline. This CDR3 region has 15 residues. Trimming cost V 6 bases and J 7 bases; bases outside gene matches: 9. CDR3 loop: CASSPDRGREQPQHF. CDR3 bases: TGTGCCAGCAGCCCCGACAGGGGGCGAGAACAGCCCCAGCATTTT.

The J gene is TRBJ2-3, the V gene TRBV9, with D tentatively TRBD2 (6 bases). Trimming cost V 2 bases and J 2 bases, with 12 bases left between them. The CDR3 consists of 15 residues. Germline V lookup: CDR1 SGDLS, CDR2 YYNGEE. Here the CDR3 reads CASSVSGGLTDTQYF. CDR3 in DNA: TGTGCCAGCAGCGTCTCCGGGGGTCTCACAGATACGCAGTATTTT.

The V gene is TRBV9, the J gene TRBJ2-3; weak D call: TRBD1 (6 bases). Deletions cut 0 bases from V and 1 base from J, with 9 bases between. There are 15 residues in the CDR3. Germline values: CDR1 SGDLS, CDR2 YYNGEE. CDR3 region: CASSVEDSRTDTQYF. The CDR3 nucleotides are TGTGCCAGCAGCGTAGAGGACAGCCGCACAGATACGCAGTATTTT.

The V and J genes are TRBV11-3 and TRBJ2-5; 11 positions match TRBD2. Per germline, CDR1 SGHNT and CDR2 YENEEA. The CDR3 has 13 amino acids. CDR3 sequence (DNA): TGTGCATCTAGCGGGGGGATTCAAGAGACCCAGTACTTC. Translated, it gives CASSGGIQETQYF.